The next 29 T cell receptor beta chains were all read from a single sample in a study of blood T cell repertoires in COVID-19. Clones were sequenced by immunoSEQ multiplex PCR, and TCRdb holds only the in-frame ones, with some missing. The data show 20,000 to 30,000 clones, 75% to 85% seen once. Sequencing was carried out using peripheral blood. The source is an older woman with COVID-19, enrolled during active disease.

The genes are TRBV19 and TRBJ1-5; perhaps TRBD1 as D (5 bases). V lost 9 bases to trimming and J lost 3 bases, with 12 bases between them. There are 13 residues in the CDR3. Per the germline V gene, CDR1 is LNHDA and CDR2 is SQIVND (reference sequence). CDR3 sequence: CASQTVDNQPQHF. The CDR3 DNA sequence: TGTGCCAGCCAGACAGTAGACAATCAGCCCCAGCATTTT.

The V call is TRBV6-2 or TRBV6-3, the J call TRBJ2-1, with 9 bases lining up with TRBD1. This CDR3 is 15 amino acids long. Germline CDR1 MNHEY, CDR2 SVGEGT. Trimming removed 4 bases from V and 5 bases from J; junction bases left unmatched: 6. CDR3 DNA: TGTGCCAGCAGTTTCCGGGACAGGGTGAACAATGAGCAGTTCTTC. Protein product: CASSFRDRVNNEQFF.

The J gene is TRBJ1-1, the V gene TRBV18; TRBD1 is a possible D gene (6 bases). This CDR3 is 14 amino acids long. Germline loops: CDR1 KGHSH, CDR2 LQKENI. V was cut by 3 bases and J by 4 bases, with 12 bases left in between. Written as DNA, the CDR3 is TGTGCCAGCTCACCTGGGGGCCTCACCACTGAAGCTTTCTTT. As protein: CASSPGGLTTEAFF.

This sequence joins TRBV19 and TRBJ1-1; tentatively, D is TRBD1 (6 bases). CDR3 length equals 18 residues. V was shortened by 5 bases and J by 8 bases, with 30 bases between the two germline ends. Germline V lookup: CDR1 LNHDA, CDR2 SQIVND (reference sequence). In DNA form, the CDR3 reads TGTGCCAGTAGTGCCCTCAAACAGGGATGGGGCGGTCTCTCAGAAGCTTTCTTT. Translated: CASSALKQGWGGLSEAFF.

This clone was found a few times. The chain links TRBV11-3 to TRBJ2-1, with D uncertain. The CDR3 extends over 15 amino acids. CDR1 SGHNT and CDR2 YENEEA come from the germline V gene. The V and J ends lost 4 bases and 7 bases respectively, with 17 bases between them. DNA of the CDR3: TGTGCCAGCAGCTCCCCCCTGGCCCCGAGGAATGAGCAGTTCTTC. Protein product: CASSSPLAPRNEQFF.

This clone has only one observation. The chain links TRBV7-2 to TRBJ2-3, with 7 bases fitting TRBD2. Germline V gives CDR1 SGHTA, CDR2 FQGNSA. Trimming took 5 bases from V and 4 from J; bases not matched to a gene: 15. The CDR3 sequence is 17 residues long. CDR3 residues: CASSPTAAGDLADTQYF. DNA of the CDR3: TGTGCCAGCAGCCCGACTGCGGCGGGAGATCTTGCAGATACGCAGTATTTT. Full variable domain (remainder filled in from reference TRBV7-2 and TRBJ2-3): GAGVSQSPSNKVTEKGKDVELRCDPISGHTALYWYRQSLGQGLEFLIYFQGNSAPDKSGLPSDRFSAERTGGSVSTLTIQRTQQEDSAVYLCASSPTAAGDLADTQYFGPGTRLTVL.

The genes are TRBV15 and TRBJ2-7, with 7 bases that match TRBD2. CDR1 is LNHNV, CDR2 YYDKDF, per germline (reference sequence). CDR3 length equals 13 residues. The V and J ends lost 8 bases and 4 bases, in that order; junction bases with no gene match: 8. The CDR3 spells CATARDYLYEQYV. In DNA, the CDR3 is TGTGCCACCGCCCGGGACTACCTTTACGAGCAGTACGTC.

This rearrangement joins TRBV5-1 to TRBJ2-1; 7 nucleotides line up with TRBD1. J gave up 2 bases and V 0 bases, and 2 bases lay outside the gene matches. This CDR3 is 15 amino acids long. Germline lookup yields CDR1 SGHRS and CDR2 YFSETQ. The DNA of the CDR3 is TGCGCCAGCAGCTTGGCCCAGGGGGCCTACAATGAGCAGTTCTTC. It yields the protein CASSLAQGAYNEQFF. Filled out from reference TRBV5-1 and TRBJ2-1, the complete variable domain reads KAGVTQTPRYLIKTRGQQVTLSCSPISGHRSVSWYQQTPGQGLQFLFEYFSETQRNKGNFPGRFSGRQFSNSRSEMNVSTLELGDSALYLCASSLAQGAYNEQFFGPGTRLTVL.

This clone was observed a few times. The rearrangement uses TRBV19 and TRBJ2-3; 8 bases agree with TRBD2. CDR3 size: 14 residues. Losses at the gene ends were 4 bases for V and 6 bases for J; bases not matched to a gene: 6. Germline V lookup: CDR1 LNHDA, CDR2 SQIVND (reference sequence). The CDR3 nucleotides read TGTGCCAGTAGTAGAAGGCGGGGGGTCGATACGCAGTATTTT. Translated: CASSRRRGVDTQYF.

The rearrangement uses TRBV18 and TRBJ1-5; the match to TRBD1 covers 9 bases. The V segment lost 3 bases and the J segment 5 bases; nucleotides outside the gene matches: 8. Germline loops: CDR1 KGHSH, CDR2 LQKENI. The CDR3 sequence is 16 residues long. The CDR3 here is CASSPPGTGRDQPQHF. The CDR3 nucleotides read TGTGCCAGCTCACCCCCCGGGACAGGGAGGGATCAGCCCCAGCATTTT.

V gene TRBV18 combines with J gene TRBJ2-1, with D possibly matching TRBD2 (6 bases). This CDR3 has 15 amino acids. The germline V gene encodes CDR1 KGHSH and CDR2 LQKENI. The ends were cut back, 6 bases at V and 4 bases at J, with 16 bases in the middle. The CDR3 DNA reads as TGTGCCAGCTCGAAACTAGCTTCGACTTACAATGAGCAGTTCTTC. Protein sequence: CASSKLASTYNEQFF.

The chain is built from TRBV9 and TRBJ2-5; TRBD2 agrees at 11 bases. The CDR3 has 16 residues. V gave up 4 bases and J gave up 7 bases; unmatched junction bases: 12. CDR1 is SGDLS, CDR2 YYNGEE, per germline. CDR3 DNA: TGTGCCAGCAGCCCTCCCGGGACTAGCGGTTCGGGGACCCAGTACTTC. Amino acid sequence: CASSPPGTSGSGTQYF.

This rearrangement joins TRBV12-5 to TRBJ2-1; TRBD2 agrees at 9 bases. This CDR3 comprises 21 residues. The V gene's germline CDR1 is LGHNT and CDR2 FRNRAP. V shed 2 bases and J 2 bases; nucleotides not matched to a gene: 19. The CDR3 here is CASGLNPAGGLVRRAYNEQFF. CDR3 DNA: TGTGCTAGTGGTTTGAATCCCGCGGGAGGGCTGGTGAGGAGGGCCTACAATGAGCAGTTCTTC.

The chain carries TRBV5-1 and TRBJ2-5, with 14 bases that match TRBD2. Looked up from germline, CDR1 is SGHRS and CDR2 is YFSETQ. This CDR3 comprises 16 residues. V lost 1 base, J lost 5 bases, and 4 bases stayed unmatched. The DNA of the CDR3 is TGCGCCAGCAGCTTGTCGGGACTAGCGGGAGCCGAGACCCAGTACTTC. This encodes CASSLSGLAGAETQYF.

The V gene is TRBV9, the J gene TRBJ2-3; a weak D match, TRBD2 (5 bases). V dropped 0 bases and J dropped 3 bases, with 11 bases sitting between them. Germline V lookup: CDR1 SGDLS, CDR2 YYNGEE. This CDR3 spans 15 amino acids. The CDR3 sequence is CASSVGGSSTDTQYF. The CDR3 bases are TGTGCCAGCAGCGTAGGTGGGAGCTCAACAGATACGCAGTATTTT. The complete variable domain, with remaining parts taken from reference TRBV9 and TRBJ2-3, reads DSGVTQTPKHLITATGQRVTLRCSPRSGDLSVYWYQQSLDQGLQFLIQYYNGEERAKGNILERFSAQQFPDLHSELNLSSLELGDSALYFCASSVGGSSTDTQYFGPGTRLTVL.

DNA of the CDR3: TGCAGCGTTGAACTGGGGGGAAACTATGGCTACACCTTC. As protein: CSVELGGNYGYTF. The genes are TRBV29-1 and TRBJ1-2; the D gene is possibly TRBD1 (5 bases). The germline V gene has CDR1 SQVTM and CDR2 ANQGSEA. Trimming removed 2 bases at V and 2 bases at J, with 9 bases between. This CDR3 is built from 13 residues. The full variable domain, its missing parts supplied by reference TRBV29-1 and TRBJ1-2, is SAVISQKPSRDICQRGTSLTIQCQVDSQVTMMFWYRQQPGQSLTLIATANQGSEATYESGFVIDKFPISRPNLTFSTLTVSNMSPEDSSIYLCSVELGGNYGYTFGSGTRLTVV.

The chain uses TRBV7-6 and TRBJ2-3, with 9 bases that match TRBD2. V trimming: 6 bases; J trimming: 5 bases; junction bases outside the gene matches: 6. This CDR3 spans 14 amino acids. The germline V gene encodes CDR1 SGHVS and CDR2 FNYEAQ. The chain's CDR3 is CASRGSGGGDTQYF. CDR3 DNA: TGTGCCAGCAGAGGTAGCGGGGGAGGAGATACGCAGTATTTT.

The chain couples TRBV6-2 or TRBV6-3 to TRBJ1-2; D possibly corresponds to TRBD1 (6 bases). Germline CDR1 is MNHEY and CDR2 is SVGEGT. Trimming pared 2 bases from V and 4 bases from J, leaving 14 bases between. This CDR3 is built from 15 residues. CDR3 in DNA: TGTGCCAGCAGTTACCCCGGGGGGGCGAGCTATGGCTACACCTTC. It codes for CASSYPGGASYGYTF.

The genes are TRBV7-9 and TRBJ2-1, with D perhaps TRBD2 (6 bases). The V end was cut by 1 base, the J end by 3 bases, with 10 bases between. Germline V gene data show CDR1 as SEHNR and CDR2 as FQNEAQ (reference sequence). CDR3 size: 15 residues. CDR3 bases: TGTGCCAGCAGCTTAGGGGAGGCGGGCTACAATGAGCAGTTCTTC. As protein: CASSLGEAGYNEQFF.

This chain joins TRBV3-1 (or the pseudogene TRBV3-2) and TRBJ2-5; D gene uncertain. The CDR3 sequence is 14 residues long. Trimming shortened V by 0 bases and J by 5 bases, and 10 bases separated the two germline ends. CDR1 and CDR2 (germline): LGHDT, YNNKEL (reference sequence). The CDR3 protein is CASSQDPVSETQYF. The CDR3 nucleotides read TGTGCCAGCAGCCAAGATCCTGTTTCTGAGACCCAGTACTTC.

This clone was detected only a few times. The V gene is TRBV4-3, the J gene TRBJ1-2; no firm D call. The V gene's germline CDR1 is LGHNA and CDR2 YSLEER. CDR3 length equals 13 residues. V lost 2 bases to trimming and J lost 3 bases, with 7 bases between them. CDR3: CASSQYPDYGYTF. In DNA, the CDR3 is TGCGCCAGCAGCCAATATCCGGACTATGGCTACACCTTC.

The chain links TRBV24-1 to TRBJ2-1; 9 bases fit TRBD1. CDR1 and CDR2 from the germline V gene are KGHDR and SFDVKD. CDR3 size: 16 residues. V trimming: 2 bases; J trimming: 7 bases; junction bases outside the gene matches: 8. The CDR3 DNA reads TGTGCCACCAGTGATTCTTACCCGACAGGGGGGAATGAGCAGTTCTTC. Amino acid sequence: CATSDSYPTGGNEQFF.

The chain carries TRBV11-3 and TRBJ2-1; D may be TRBD2 (6 bases). V was trimmed by 1 base and J by 12 bases, leaving 16 bases between them. There are 14 residues in the CDR3. Per germline, CDR1 SGHNT and CDR2 YENEEA. CDR3 residues: CASSLGEDAGVQFF. The CDR3 DNA reads TGTGCCAGCAGCTTAGGGGAGGATGCCGGCGTGCAGTTCTTC. Combining the CDR3 with reference TRBV11-3 and TRBJ2-1 gives the whole variable domain EAGVVQSPRYKIIEKKQPVAFWCNPISGHNTLYWYLQNLGQGPELLIRYENEEAVDDSQLPKDRFSAERLKGVDSTLKIQPAELGDSAVYLCASSLGEDAGVQFFGPGTRLTVL.

The chain couples TRBV4-2 to TRBJ1-2; D is unclear. V dropped 1 base and J dropped 2 bases, with 17 bases sitting between them. This CDR3 spans 17 amino acids. Per germline, CDR1 LGHNA and CDR2 YNFKEQ. The CDR3 spells CASSQAPSGSDNYGYTF. The CDR3 DNA sequence: TGTGCCAGCAGCCAAGCCCCTTCAGGTTCCGACAACTATGGCTACACCTTC.

The chain uses TRBV28 and TRBJ1-2; D may be TRBD1 (6 bases). The ends were cut back, 4 bases at V and 4 bases at J, with 13 bases in the middle. This CDR3 region has 14 residues. Germline lookup yields CDR1 MDHEN and CDR2 SYDVKM. CDR3 sequence reads: CASSSIQGIYGYTF. CDR3 coding DNA: TGTGCCAGCAGTTCAATACAGGGAATCTATGGCTACACCTTC.

This clone was observed once. The chain has TRBV5-8 and TRBJ1-1; D unclear. V was trimmed by 2 bases and J by 0 bases, leaving 14 bases between them. CDR1 and CDR2 from the germline V gene are SGHTS and YDEGEE. The CDR3 is 16 amino acids. CDR3 coding DNA: TGTGCCAGCAGCTTTTTTGAGGTGGTGATGAACACTGAAGCTTTCTTT. Translating it yields CASSFFEVVMNTEAFF.

This clone was counted only a few times. The chain couples TRBV19 to TRBJ2-3; 10 nucleotides agree with TRBD1. Germline values: CDR1 LNHDA, CDR2 SQIVND (reference sequence). This CDR3 is 15 amino acids long. The V gene end was trimmed by 6 bases and the J gene end by 1 base; junction bases not matched to a gene: 4. The CDR3 here is CASRRTGGGTDTQYF. The CDR3 DNA follows: TGTGCCAGTAGGAGGACAGGGGGGGGCACAGATACGCAGTATTTT.

The chain is built from TRBV7-2 and TRBJ2-3; a weak D match, TRBD2 (5 bases). CDR1 and CDR2 (germline): SGHTA, FQGNSA. This CDR3 comprises 11 residues. Trimming removed 7 bases from V and 5 bases from J, with 7 bases in between. The CDR3 region is CASTAGDTQYF. CDR3 in DNA: TGTGCCAGCACCGCGGGAGATACGCAGTATTTT.

The CDR3 DNA sequence: TGTGCCAGCAGCCAAGGGGCAGGCGGGAATCAGCCCCAGCATTTT. Residues: CASSQGAGGNQPQHF. The chain has TRBV3-1 (or the pseudogene TRBV3-2) and TRBJ1-5; no clear D gene. Germline V gene data show CDR1 as LGHDT and CDR2 as YNNKEL (reference sequence). Between the trimmed V and J ends, which lost 1 base and 4 bases, there was a span of 11 bases. CDR3 length equals 15 residues.